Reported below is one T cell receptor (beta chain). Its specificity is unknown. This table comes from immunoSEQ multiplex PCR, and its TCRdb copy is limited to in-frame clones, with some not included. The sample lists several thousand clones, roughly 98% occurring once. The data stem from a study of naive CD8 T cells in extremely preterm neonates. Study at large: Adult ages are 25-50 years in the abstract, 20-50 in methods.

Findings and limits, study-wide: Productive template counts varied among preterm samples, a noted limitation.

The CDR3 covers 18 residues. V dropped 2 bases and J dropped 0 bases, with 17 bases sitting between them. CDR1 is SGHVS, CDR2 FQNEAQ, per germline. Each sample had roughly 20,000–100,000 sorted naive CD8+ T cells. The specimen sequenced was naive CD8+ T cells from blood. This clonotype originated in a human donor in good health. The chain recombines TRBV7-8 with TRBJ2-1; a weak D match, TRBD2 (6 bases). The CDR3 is CASSLLGTPSSSYNEQFF. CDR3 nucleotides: TGTGCCAGCAGCTTACTTGGGACTCCCTCGAGCTCCTACAATGAGCAGTTCTTC.